A selection of T cell receptor beta chains follows, all from one sample in a study of shared clonotypes between healthy human individuals. Sequencing used immunoSEQ multiplex PCR; TCRdb keeps in-frame clones, though not all of them. Altogether more than 2 million clones are present, about 94% being singletons, with the ten largest covering 0.85% to 1.2%. Sequenced sample: naive CD8+ T cells sorted from blood. The receptors were sampled from a man aged 18 to 29 in good health. Each CDR3 is given with its conserved first and last residue. The D gene is left open where the match is weak. A clone size is listed for some rows: how often the clone was seen (once, few, many), or a class if it is expanded.

CDR3 protein	CDR3 DNA	V gene	clone size	J gene	D gene
CASSAGFNEQFF	TGTGCCAGCAGCGCAGGGTTTAATGAGCAGTTCTTC	TRBV9	.	TRBJ2-1	.
CASSRQGGEKLFF	TGTGCCAGCAGCCGACAAGGGGGTGAAAAACTGTTTTTT	TRBV27	.	TRBJ1-4	.
CASSLQGGNGELFF	TGTGCCAGCAGTTTGCAGGGAGGTAACGGGGAGCTGTTTTTT	TRBV27	.	TRBJ2-2	.
CASSLERRGGFAQYF	TGTGCCAGCAGCTTGGAGAGGCGGGGGGGCTTTGCGCAGTATTTT	TRBV5-4	once	TRBJ2-3	TRBD2
CASSVAGLGITDTQYF	TGTGCCAGCAGCGTAGCCGGACTAGGGATCACAGATACGCAGTATTTT	TRBV9	.	TRBJ2-3	TRBD2
CASSDGPTYEQYF	TGTGCCAGCAGCGATGGACCAACCTACGAGCAGTACTTC	TRBV5-6	.	TRBJ2-7	.
CASSPRGELFF	TGTGCCAGCAGTCCCCGAGGGGAGCTGTTTTTT	TRBV28	.	TRBJ2-2	.
CASSLGVIQGEQYF	TGCGCCAGCAGCTTGGGGGTTATACAGGGAGAGCAGTACTTC	TRBV5-1	.	TRBJ2-7	.
CASIPEGTGGPEQFF	TGTGCCAGCATCCCCGAGGGAACAGGGGGTCCTGAGCAGTTCTTC	TRBV2	.	TRBJ2-1	TRBD1
CASGRGETQYF	TGTGCCAGCGGGCGAGGAGAGACCCAGTACTTC	TRBV7-9	.	TRBJ2-5	.
CASSARGSGNTIYF	TGTGCCAGCAGCGCCAGGGGGTCTGGAAACACCATATATTTT	TRBV7-8	.	TRBJ1-3	TRBD1
CASSHERGDETQYF	TGTGCCAGCAGCCACGAGCGGGGCGATGAGACCCAGTACTTC	TRBV4-2	.	TRBJ2-5	TRBD2
CASRGGDFNYGYTF	TGTGCCAGCAGGGGGGGGGATTTTAACTATGGCTACACCTTC	TRBV6-5	.	TRBJ1-2	.
CASSYPSGGSGEAFF	TGTGCCAGCAGTTACCCCTCTGGGGGGTCCGGTGAAGCTTTCTTT	TRBV6-5	.	TRBJ1-1	.
CASSSQAGASPYEQYF	TGTGCCAGCAGCTCCCAAGCGGGAGCCTCTCCCTACGAGCAGTACTTC	TRBV9	.	TRBJ2-7	TRBD2
CASDTNTEAFF	TGTGCCTCAGACACCAACACTGAAGCTTTCTTT	TRBV30	.	TRBJ1-1	.
CASSLAQGWNTEAFF	TGCGCCAGCAGCTTGGCCCAAGGTTGGAACACTGAAGCTTTCTTT	TRBV5-1	.	TRBJ1-1	.
CATSTDRGLHTQHF	TGTGCCACCAGCACGGACAGGGGACTTCATACCCAGCATTTT	TRBV15	.	TRBJ1-5	TRBD1